The 17 T cell receptor beta chains below were found in one sample sequenced in a study of T cell responses to AZD1222 COVID-19 vaccine. Method: immunoSEQ multiplex PCR; TCRdb's copy keeps in-frame clones and lacks some. The sample contains about 140,000 clones, over 85% of which appear only once. The sequences come from peripheral blood, collected on day 0 of AZD1222 vaccination. The receptor set was obtained from an adult in good health.

The V and J genes are TRBV5-1 and TRBJ2-2; no clear D. V was cut by 1 base and J by 2 bases, with 9 bases left in between. The CDR3 runs to 15 residues. The germline CDR1 and CDR2 sequences are SGHRS and YFSETQ. The CDR3 sequence is CASSLREPNTGELFF. In nucleotides, the CDR3 is TGCGCCAGCAGCTTGAGAGAACCTAACACCGGGGAGCTGTTTTTT.

The rearrangement links TRBV11-3 to TRBJ2-1; TRBD2 agrees at 7 bases. V shed 4 bases, J shed 0 bases, and the junction held 9 bases outside the gene matches. Germline CDR1 reads SGHNT; CDR2 reads YENEEA. CDR3 size: 17 residues. The CDR3 DNA sequence: TGTGCCAGCAGCTCCCGAGGCGGGAGCGACTCCTACAATGAGCAGTTCTTC. Its translation: CASSSRGGSDSYNEQFF.

DNA for the CDR3: TGTGCCACCAGTGATTTCCCGGGACTAGCGGGAGTAGGGGAGGGATACGAGCAGTACTTC. The encoded protein is CATSDFPGLAGVGEGYEQYF. The rearrangement links TRBV24-1 to TRBJ2-7, with TRBD2 matching 14 bases. The germline V gene encodes CDR1 KGHDR and CDR2 SFDVKD. The CDR3 loop spans 20 amino acids. V shed 1 base and J 4 bases; nucleotides not matched to a gene: 14.

The genes are TRBV29-1 and TRBJ1-5; tentative D call: TRBD1 (5 bases). Germline CDR1 and CDR2: SQVTM and ANQGSEA. The CDR3 runs to 15 residues. Trimming stripped 6 bases from V and 3 bases from J, with 18 bases between. Here the CDR3 DNA reads TGCAGCGTCGGTATGGGACGGGGTAACAATCAGCCCCAGCATTTT. Amino acid sequence: CSVGMGRGNNQPQHF.

V gene TRBV6-4 combines with J gene TRBJ2-2; 9 bases are shared with TRBD2. The CDR3 spans 15 residues. Germline loops: CDR1 MRHNA, CDR2 SNTAGT. Trimming took 3 bases from V and 1 from J; bases not matched to a gene: 0. The CDR3 DNA sequence: TGTGCCAGCAGTGAGACTAGCGGGAACACCGGGGAGCTGTTTTTT. Translating gives CASSETSGNTGELFF.

The chain carries TRBV19 and TRBJ2-1; D gene unclear. V lost 6 bases and J lost 3, with 6 bases in between. The CDR3 is 12 amino acids. Germline assignment: CDR1 LNHDA and CDR2 SQIVND (reference sequence). In DNA, the CDR3 is TGTGCCAGTAGAGGGATCTACAATGAGCAGTTCTTC. Protein: CASRGIYNEQFF. The whole variable domain, remainder taken from reference TRBV19 and TRBJ2-1, is DGGITQSPKYLFRKEGQNVTLSCEQNLNHDAMYWYRQDPGQGLRLIYYSQIVNDFQKGDIAEGYSVSREKKESFPLTVTSAQKNPTAFYLCASRGIYNEQFFGPGTRLTVL.

The sample holds one count of this clone. The chain carries TRBV11-2 and TRBJ2-3; 7 nucleotides agree with TRBD1. CDR1 and CDR2 (germline): SGHAT, FQNNGV. The V and J ends lost 5 bases and 0 bases, in that order; junction bases with no gene match: 8. The CDR3 length is 16 residues. CDR3 residues: CASSPIPGQSTDTQYF. Here the CDR3 DNA reads TGTGCCAGCAGCCCTATCCCGGGACAGAGCACAGATACGCAGTATTTT.

The chain has TRBV15 and TRBJ1-2; the D is unclear. Trimming left V 0 bases short and J 6 bases short, with 17 bases between. The germline gives CDR1 LNHNV, CDR2 YYDKDF (reference sequence). CDR3 size: 16 residues. In nucleotides, the CDR3 is TGTGCCACCAGCAGAGATCCCTCTGGGAGCCAACATGGCTACACCTTC. Translated, it gives CATSRDPSGSQHGYTF.

The DNA of the CDR3 is TGTGCCTGGAGTGCGGAAACCGGGCCCCATACCAACATTCAGTACTTC. Translated: CAWSAETGPHTNIQYF. V is TRBV30 and J is TRBJ2-4; D unclear. The CDR3 is made up of 16 amino acids. Germline CDR1 and CDR2: GTSNPN and SVGIG (reference sequence). V lost 1 base and J 7 bases, leaving 20 bases between the germline ends.

The chain employs TRBV10-1 and TRBJ2-7, with D possibly TRBD1 on 6 matching bases. The CDR3 has 15 residues. The V and J ends lost 3 bases and 2 bases respectively, with 14 bases between them. In germline, CDR1 is WNHNN, CDR2 SYGVQD (reference sequence). For the CDR3, the DNA is TGCGCCAGCAGTGACGACCGGGACATAACCTACGAGCAGTACTTC. It specifies CASSDDRDITYEQYF.

About this clone: The sample contains more than one DNA sequence encoding this CDR3. The chain carries TRBV9 and TRBJ2-7; 13 nucleotides match TRBD2. V was clipped by 3 bases and J by 4 bases; unmatched bases: 7. The CDR3 spans 16 residues. Germline CDR1 SGDLS, CDR2 YYNGEE. The CDR3 DNA follows: TGTGCCAGCAGCGAAGGGCCGGGACTAGCGGGGTACGAGCAGTACTTC. This encodes CASSEGPGLAGYEQYF.

This chain connects TRBV5-1 to TRBJ1-4, with D unclear. Germline CDR1 reads SGHRS; CDR2 reads YFSETQ. Trimming left V 0 bases short and J 4 bases short, with 16 bases between. The CDR3 is made up of 17 amino acids. This CDR3 is CASSLDGRRGGNEKLFF. DNA of the CDR3: TGCGCCAGCAGCTTGGATGGACGGCGCGGTGGTAATGAAAAACTGTTTTTT.

The chain is built from TRBV5-6 and TRBJ2-5; D gene unclear. The V gene lost 4 bases and the J gene lost 0 bases, with 10 bases spanning the gap. This CDR3 region has 14 residues. Germline CDR1 is SGHDT and CDR2 is YYEEEE. CDR3 region: CASSLLGHQETQYF. Here the CDR3 DNA reads TGTGCCAGCAGCCTCCTTGGACACCAAGAGACCCAGTACTTC.

The chain couples TRBV5-6 to TRBJ2-3; D not certain. The V end lost 0 bases, the J end lost 4 bases, and 9 bases lay between the germline ends. The germline gives CDR1 SGHDT, CDR2 YYEEEE. This CDR3 region has 14 residues. In DNA form, the CDR3 reads TGTGCCAGCAGCTTGGTTTGGAACGCAGATACGCAGTATTTT. It translates to CASSLVWNADTQYF. Full variable domain (rest looked up from reference TRBV5-6 and TRBJ2-3): DAGVTQSPTHLIKTRGQQVTLRCSPKSGHDTVSWYQQALGQGPQFIFQYYEEEERQRGNFPDRFSGHQFPNYSSELNVNALLLGDSALYLCASSLVWNADTQYFGPGTRLTVL.

This chain connects TRBV7-8 to TRBJ2-3; TRBD2 aligns across 9 bases. V was pared by 1 base and J by 0 bases, with 11 bases of the junction left unmatched. CDR1 is SGHVS and CDR2 is FQNEAQ in the germline V gene. CDR3 length: 19 amino acids. CDR3 in amino acids: CASSLVRATSGGSTDTQYF. The CDR3 DNA reads TGTGCCAGCAGCTTAGTCAGGGCGACTAGCGGAGGAAGCACAGATACGCAGTATTTT.

The chain links TRBV30 to TRBJ2-7; D is possibly TRBD2 (6 bases). Trimming removed 8 bases from V and 0 bases from J, with 14 bases in between. This CDR3 is 13 amino acids long. Germline V gene data show CDR1 as GTSNPN and CDR2 as SVGIG (reference sequence). The CDR3 loop reads CARTGVSSYEQYF. CDR3 bases: TGTGCCCGGACGGGGGTGAGCTCCTACGAGCAGTACTTC.

The chain links TRBV7-9 to TRBJ2-5, with D unclear. This CDR3 spans 14 amino acids. V was shortened by 6 bases and J by 1 base, with 12 bases between the two germline ends. Looked up from germline, CDR1 is SEHNR and CDR2 is FQNEAQ (reference sequence). CDR3 nucleotide sequence: TGTGCCAGCAGAAAAGGACGGCTCCAAGAGACCCAGTACTTC. It specifies CASRKGRLQETQYF.